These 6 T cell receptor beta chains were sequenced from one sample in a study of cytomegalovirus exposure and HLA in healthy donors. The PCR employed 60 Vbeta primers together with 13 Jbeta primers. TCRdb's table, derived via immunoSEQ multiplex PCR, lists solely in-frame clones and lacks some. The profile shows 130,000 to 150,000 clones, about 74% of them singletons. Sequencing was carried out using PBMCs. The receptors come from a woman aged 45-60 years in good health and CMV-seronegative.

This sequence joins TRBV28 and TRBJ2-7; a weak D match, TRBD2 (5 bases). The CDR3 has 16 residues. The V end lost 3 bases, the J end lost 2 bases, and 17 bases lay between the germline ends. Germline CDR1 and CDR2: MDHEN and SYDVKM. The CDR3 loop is CASSLGSGINTYEQYF. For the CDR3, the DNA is TGTGCCAGCAGTTTGGGCTCCGGGATCAACACCTACGAGCAGTACTTC.

This chain's CDR3 is CASSLAQRTGGYTF. Written as DNA, the CDR3 is TGTGCCAGCAGCTTAGCCCAAAGGACTGGAGGCTACACCTTC. V usage is TRBV7-9 and J usage is TRBJ1-2; D call uncertain. Per germline, CDR1 SEHNR and CDR2 FQNEAQ (reference sequence). Trimming took 0 bases from V and 8 from J, leaving 13 bases between them. There are 14 residues in the CDR3.

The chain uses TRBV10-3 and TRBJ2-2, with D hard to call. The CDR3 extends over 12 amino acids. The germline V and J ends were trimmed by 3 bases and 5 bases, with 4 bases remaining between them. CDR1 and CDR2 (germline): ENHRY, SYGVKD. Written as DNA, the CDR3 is TGTGCCATCAGTGAACAGACCGGGGAGCTGTTTTTT. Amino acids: CAISEQTGELFF.

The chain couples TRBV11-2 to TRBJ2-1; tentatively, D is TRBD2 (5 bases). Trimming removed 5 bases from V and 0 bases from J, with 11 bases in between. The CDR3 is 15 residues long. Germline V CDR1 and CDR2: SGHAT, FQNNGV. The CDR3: CASSQTTYSYNEQFF. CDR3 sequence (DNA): TGTGCCAGCAGCCAGACTACTTACTCCTACAATGAGCAGTTCTTC.

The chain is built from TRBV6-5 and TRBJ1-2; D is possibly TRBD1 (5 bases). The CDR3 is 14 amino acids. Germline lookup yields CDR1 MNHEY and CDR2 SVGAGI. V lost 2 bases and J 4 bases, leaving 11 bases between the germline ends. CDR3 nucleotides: TGTGCCAGCAGTTACCGTGGGGCAAGCTATGGCTACACCTTC. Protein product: CASSYRGASYGYTF.

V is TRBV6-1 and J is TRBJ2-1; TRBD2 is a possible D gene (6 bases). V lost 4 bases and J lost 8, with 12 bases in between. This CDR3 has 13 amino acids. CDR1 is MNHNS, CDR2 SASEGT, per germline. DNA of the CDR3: TGTGCCAGCAGTGCCCGGTGGGGGGATGAGCAGTTCTTC. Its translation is CASSARWGDEQFF.